This T cell receptor (beta chain) was captured in a study of blood T cell repertoires in COVID-19. V dropped 4 bases and J dropped 0 bases, with 13 bases sitting between them. The germline gives CDR1 SGHKS, CDR2 YYEKEE (reference sequence). The CDR3 loop spans 16 amino acids. Clones were read by immunoSEQ multiplex PCR, and TCRdb kept only the in-frame ones, dropping some. The data contain roughly 200,000 clones, about 85% of them singletons. V gene TRBV5-5 combines with J gene TRBJ2-2; D possibly corresponds to TRBD1 (5 bases). The origin of this receptor is a woman aged 55-69 years with acute or convalescent COVID-19. The specimen was peripheral blood. DNA of the CDR3: TGTGCCAGCAGCACGAGGACACTCTCGAACACCGGGGAGCTGTTTTTT. Amino acid sequence: CASSTRTLSNTGELFF.